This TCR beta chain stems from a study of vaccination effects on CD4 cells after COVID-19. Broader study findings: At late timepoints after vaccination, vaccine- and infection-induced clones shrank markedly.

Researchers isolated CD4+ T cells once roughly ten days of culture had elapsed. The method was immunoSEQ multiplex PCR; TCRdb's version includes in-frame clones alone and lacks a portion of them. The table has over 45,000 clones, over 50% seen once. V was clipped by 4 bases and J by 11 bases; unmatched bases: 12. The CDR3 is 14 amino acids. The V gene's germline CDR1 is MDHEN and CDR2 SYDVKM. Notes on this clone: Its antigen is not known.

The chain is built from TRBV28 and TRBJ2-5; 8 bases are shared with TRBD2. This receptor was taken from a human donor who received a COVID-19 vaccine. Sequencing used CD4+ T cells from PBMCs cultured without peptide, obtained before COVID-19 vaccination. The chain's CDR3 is CASSSPGLGLRQYF. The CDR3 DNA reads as TGTGCCAGCAGTTCGCCGGGACTAGGACTCCGGCAGTACTTC.